Each of the 18 T cell receptor beta chains below was sequenced from the same sample in a study of T cells in Graves' hyperthyroidism and ophthalmopathy (dated by TCRdb to between 2018 and 2020). Library method: multiplex PCR. Sequenced on an Illumina HiSeq 2000. The TCR beta CDR3 regions were amplified from RNA transcripts. For the first round of RT-PCR on the TCR CDR3, the HTBI primer set was used together with the Qiagen OneStep RT-PCR kit. Clones were called with MiXCR by TCRdb after fastp trimmed the public reads at Q25, and only in-frame beta chains were retained. Each CDR3 protein gets just one entry, which takes the most common genes and DNA from the rows behind it. The sample table lists roughly 510,000 distinct CDR3 sequences, about 45% of them with a count of one. 44% of the sample comes from the top ten. Material for sequencing was peripheral blood or thyroid tissue (not recorded which). These receptors originate from an adult woman with Graves' disease, either hyperthyroidism or ophthalmopathy (not recorded which).

As to this clonotype: A clone one base away is much larger, so this may be a read error. The rearrangement joins TRBV7-9 to TRBJ1-4, with a possible D match to TRBD1 (5 bases). The CDR3 sequence is 13 residues long. Germline assignment: CDR1 SEHNR and CDR2 FQNEAQ (reference sequence). Here the CDR3 DNA reads TGTGCCAGCAGCCAAAGACAGAGTGAAGAACTGTTTTTT. It specifies CASSQRQSEELFF.

In this sample, this clonotype turned up many times. The chain couples TRBV24-1 to TRBJ1-1; no reliable D call. V was cut by 4 bases and J by 4 bases, with 15 bases left in between. From germline, CDR1 is KGHDR and CDR2 SFDVKD. This CDR3 spans 15 amino acids. CDR3 residues: CATSDRHGVSTEAFF. As DNA, the CDR3 is TGTGCCACCAGTGACAGGCATGGAGTGAGCACTGAAGCTTTCTTT.

The gene calls are TRBV10-3 and TRBJ2-5; 10 nucleotides agree with TRBD1. V gave up 1 base and J gave up 6 bases; unmatched junction bases: 5. CDR1 ENHRY and CDR2 SYGVKD come from the germline V gene. The CDR3 consists of 15 residues. CDR3: CAISEWDRGMKTQYF. In DNA form, the CDR3 reads TGTGCCATCAGTGAGTGGGACAGGGGCATGAAGACCCAGTACTTC.

The V and J genes are TRBV29-1 and TRBJ2-7; D unresolved. This CDR3 region has 12 residues. Trimming stripped 5 bases from V and 2 bases from J, with 10 bases between. Germline V gene sequence: CDR1 SQVTM, CDR2 ANQGSEA. The DNA of the CDR3 is TGCAGCGTTCAACACATAGCCTACGAGCAGTACTTC. This codes for CSVQHIAYEQYF.

This clonotype was observed a few times. The chain has TRBV2 and TRBJ1-4; 10 nucleotides agree with TRBD1. There are 15 residues in the CDR3. V lost 8 bases and J lost 6; bases outside the gene matches: 9. Germline lookup yields CDR1 SNHLY and CDR2 FYNNEI. The DNA of the CDR3 is TGTGCCAGCTTCCGGGACAGGGGCTACGATGAAAAACTGTTTTTT. Protein product: CASFRDRGYDEKLFF.

This clonotype came up a few times. The CDR3 loop reads CSARFHEQYF. The CDR3 DNA reads TGCAGTGCTAGATTCCACGAGCAGTACTTC. The chain uses TRBV20-1 and TRBJ2-7; D is undetermined. The V end was cut by 2 bases, the J end by 5 bases, with 4 bases between. This CDR3 is built from 10 residues. Germline lookup yields CDR1 DFQATT and CDR2 SNEGSKA (reference sequence).

This clonotype has just one count. V usage is TRBV7-2 and J usage is TRBJ1-6, with D possibly matching TRBD1 (5 bases). The germline V and J ends were trimmed by 5 bases and 9 bases, with 11 bases remaining between them. Germline V gene data show CDR1 as SGHTA and CDR2 as FQGNSA. The CDR3 totals 13 residues. As DNA, the CDR3 is TGTGCCAGCAGCGAAAGGGGAAGTTCACCCCTCCACTTT. Translation: CASSERGSSPLHF.

On this clonotype itself: The conserved final phenylalanine or tryptophan is absent from the CDR3, which likely points to a read error. No DNA is shown, since the ends of the CDR3 on it are uncertain; the CDR3 is the one TCRdb lists. CDR3 loop: CAISTDRGVETQHL. V usage is TRBV10-3 and J usage is TRBJ2-5; the listed D gene, TRBD1, was not tested against the DNA. Germline V gives CDR1 ENHRY, CDR2 SYGVKD. Both ends counted, the CDR3 spans 14 residues.

The chain employs TRBV20-1 and TRBJ1-2; possibly TRBD1 for D (5 bases). Germline V gene data show CDR1 as DFQATT and CDR2 as SNEGSKA (reference sequence). This CDR3 region has 13 residues. The V end was cut by 0 bases, the J end by 8 bases, with 13 bases between. This chain's CDR3 is CSARDPQGRGYTF. The DNA of the CDR3 is TGCAGTGCTAGAGACCCCCAGGGAAGAGGCTACACCTTC.

The chain carries TRBV6-5 and TRBJ2-3, with D possibly being TRBD1 (5 bases). V shed 6 bases and J shed 3 bases, with 16 bases lying between them. This CDR3 has 15 residues. Germline V gives CDR1 MNHEY, CDR2 SVGAGI. CDR3 amino acids: CASRRGTFSTDTQYF. The DNA of the CDR3 is TGTGCCAGCAGAAGGGGAACTTTTAGTACAGATACGCAGTATTTT.

Ten or more counts support this clonotype. For the CDR3, the DNA is TGTGCCAGCAGCTCGGGACAGAACTATGGCTACACCTTC. It specifies CASSSGQNYGYTF. The chain is built from TRBV7-2 and TRBJ1-2, with TRBD1 matching 7 bases. The CDR3 has 13 amino acids. Germline CDR1 and CDR2: SGHTA and FQGNSA. The V and J ends lost 4 bases and 2 bases, in that order; junction bases with no gene match: 1. Full variable domain (remainder filled in from reference TRBV7-2 and TRBJ1-2): GAGVSQSPSNKVTEKGKDVELRCDPISGHTALYWYRQSLGQGLEFLIYFQGNSAPDKSGLPSDRFSAERTGGSVSTLTIQRTQQEDSAVYLCASSSGQNYGYTFGSGTRLTVV.

The CDR3: CASSFLAGGVVKTQYF. For the CDR3, the DNA is TGTGCCAGCAGCTTCCTGGCGGGAGGCGTAGTAAAGACCCAGTACTTC. The chain couples TRBV7-8 to TRBJ2-5, with 8 bases fitting TRBD2. There are 16 residues in the CDR3. Germline loops: CDR1 SGHVS, CDR2 FQNEAQ. V lost 3 bases, J lost 6 bases, and 12 bases stayed unmatched.

The chain couples TRBV10-2 to TRBJ1-3; D not certain. The CDR3 runs 16 residues. V was trimmed by 4 bases and J by 3 bases, leaving 16 bases between them. Germline V lookup: CDR1 WSHSY, CDR2 SAAADI. This chain's CDR3 is CASSAMVRRNGNTIYF. The CDR3 region has the DNA TGCGCCAGCAGTGCCATGGTTCGACGGAATGGAAACACCATATATTTT.

V is TRBV7-9 and J is TRBJ1-2; tentative D call: TRBD1 (5 bases). The CDR3 sequence is 15 residues long. CDR1 is SEHNR, CDR2 FQNEAQ, per germline (reference sequence). Trimming stripped 5 bases from V and 4 bases from J, with 17 bases between. The CDR3 DNA is TGTGCCAGCAGCATAGAAGTCCAGGGTCCCTATGGCTACACCTTC. Its translation is CASSIEVQGPYGYTF. Variable domain in full (rest from reference TRBV7-9 and TRBJ1-2): DTGVSQNPRHKITKRGQNVTFRCDPISEHNRLYWYRQTLGQGPEFLTYFQNEAQLEKSRLLSDRFSAERPKGSFSTLEIQRTEQGDSAMYLCASSIEVQGPYGYTFGSGTRLTVV.

A note on this clonotype: Here the CDR3 omits its conserved ending phenylalanine or tryptophan, so a read error is the likely source. Because the CDR3's place on the DNA is in doubt, the DNA is left out and the CDR3 is given as listed by TCRdb. This rearrangement joins TRBV6-6 to TRBJ1-6. The length of the CDR3 is 8 amino acids, counting both ends. Per the germline V gene, CDR1 is MNHNY and CDR2 is SVGAGI (reference sequence). Here the CDR3 reads CASSYSLG.

The chain carries TRBV29-1 and TRBJ1-4, with a possible D match to TRBD1 (5 bases). V was shortened by 3 bases and J by 5 bases, with 13 bases between the two germline ends. Germline V gene lookup returns CDR1 SQVTM and CDR2 ANQGSEA. The CDR3 contains 14 residues. This CDR3 is CSVEGGEFNEKLFF. As DNA, the CDR3 is TGCAGCGTTGAGGGGGGTGAGTTCAATGAAAAACTGTTTTTT.

This clonotype was observed many times. This chain links TRBV20-1 with TRBJ1-4, with TRBD1 matching over 12 bases. CDR3 size: 13 residues. Unmatched junction bases numbered 7, after V lost 6 bases and J lost 11 bases. CDR1 is DFQATT, CDR2 SNEGSKA, per germline (reference sequence). CDR3 region: CSAPGTGGAKLFF. The CDR3 region has the DNA TGCAGTGCCCCCGGGACAGGGGGCGCGAAACTGTTTTTT.

This clonotype was counted ten times or more. The gene calls are TRBV2 and TRBJ1-4; tentatively, D is TRBD1 (6 bases). The germline CDR1 and CDR2 sequences are SNHLY and FYNNEI. V lost 7 bases and J 4 bases, leaving 7 bases between the germline ends. This CDR3 spans 12 amino acids. The CDR3 DNA reads as TGTGCCAGCAAGGACAGTAATGAAAAACTGTTTTTT. This gives the protein CASKDSNEKLFF.